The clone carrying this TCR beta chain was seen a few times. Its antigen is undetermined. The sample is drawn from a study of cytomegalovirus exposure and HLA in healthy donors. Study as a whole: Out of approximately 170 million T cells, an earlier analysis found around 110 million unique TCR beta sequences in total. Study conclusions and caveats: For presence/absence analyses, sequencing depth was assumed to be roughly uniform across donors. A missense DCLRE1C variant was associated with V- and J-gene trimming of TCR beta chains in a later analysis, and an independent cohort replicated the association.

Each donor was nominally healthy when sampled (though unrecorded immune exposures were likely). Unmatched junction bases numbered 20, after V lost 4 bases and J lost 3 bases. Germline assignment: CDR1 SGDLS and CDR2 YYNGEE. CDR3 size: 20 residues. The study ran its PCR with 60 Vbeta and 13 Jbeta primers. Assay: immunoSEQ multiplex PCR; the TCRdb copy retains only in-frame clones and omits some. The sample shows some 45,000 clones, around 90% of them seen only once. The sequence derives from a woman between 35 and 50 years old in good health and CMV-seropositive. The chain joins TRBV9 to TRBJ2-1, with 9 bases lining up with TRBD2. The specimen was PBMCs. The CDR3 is CASSPIIVTGTSFIYNEQFF. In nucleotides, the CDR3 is TGTGCCAGCAGCCCAATAATTGTAACCGGGACTAGCTTTATCTACAATGAGCAGTTCTTC.